The following is a T cell receptor beta chain sequence with its context. In the PCR, 60 Vbeta and 13 Jbeta primers were used. Original analysis: A later analysis tallied 80 million or so unique TCR beta chains, about 12 million of them shared. The repertoire was sequenced with immunoSEQ multiplex PCR; TCRdb's copy has only in-frame clones and lacks some. V, J and clone size were drawn from that table, and D and trimming were deduced from the DNA. Reported are about 140,000 clones; the ten largest clones contain about 2.3%. Per the germline V gene, CDR1 is SEHNR and CDR2 is FQNEAQ (reference sequence). Trimming pared 5 bases from V and 2 bases from J, leaving 9 bases between. The CDR3 sequence is 13 residues long. This sample was included in a study of cytomegalovirus exposure and HLA in healthy donors.

V and J are TRBV7-9 and TRBJ2-5, with a possible D match to TRBD2 (5 bases). The receptor was isolated from a woman under 30 in good health and CMV-seronegative. Specimen: PBMCs. CDR3 sequence reads: CASSARGQETQYF. The CDR3 region has the DNA TGTGCCAGCAGCGCACGGGGACAAGAGACCCAGTACTTC.